This T cell receptor (beta chain) was recorded in a study of blood T cells in healthy people across ages. Sample donors were healthy Caucasian individuals that came from Russia, aged roughly 6 to 95. The CDR3 extends over 14 amino acids. Germline V gene sequence: CDR1 MDHEN, CDR2 SYDVKM. Trimming took 2 bases from V and 5 from J; bases not matched to a gene: 4. Combining a sample-barcoded 5' primer with a J-beta primer mix, a second PCR ran for about 6 to 12 cycles. All samples gave at least 2.5 million CDR3-containing paired-end reads. TCRdb re-called the 5' RACE reads with MiXCR, one entry per CDR3 protein. The data contain about 1 million distinct CDR3 sequences, around 45% of them singletons.

The rearrangement joins TRBV28 to TRBJ2-7, with TRBD1 identical over 9 bases. The sequencing input was blood. This sequence originates from a woman aged 60 to 75 in good health. The chain's CDR3 is CASSLLQGAHEQYF. The CDR3 DNA is TGTGCCAGCAGTTTACTACAGGGGGCCCACGAGCAGTACTTC.